The clone carrying this TCR beta chain was found once. This specimen comes from a study of T cells in narcolepsy. Study-wide context: Healthy controls were enrolled alongside patients with narcolepsy type 1 or type 2.

The CDR3 has 13 residues. Trimming removed 3 bases from V and 3 bases from J, with 7 bases in between. Germline loops: CDR1 SGDLS, CDR2 YYNGEE. Assay: immunoSEQ multiplex PCR; the TCRdb copy retains only in-frame clones and omits some. The sample comprises under 20,000 clones, approximately 90% of which are singletons, and 0.72% rests with the top ten. This sequence was found in a human donor in good health. V usage is TRBV9 and J usage is TRBJ2-1, with D tentatively TRBD2 (5 bases). What was sequenced was memory (CD45RA-) CD4+ T cells from blood. CDR3 in DNA: TGTGCCAGCAGCGCGGACTTCTACAATGAGCAGTTCTTC. Residues: CASSADFYNEQFF.